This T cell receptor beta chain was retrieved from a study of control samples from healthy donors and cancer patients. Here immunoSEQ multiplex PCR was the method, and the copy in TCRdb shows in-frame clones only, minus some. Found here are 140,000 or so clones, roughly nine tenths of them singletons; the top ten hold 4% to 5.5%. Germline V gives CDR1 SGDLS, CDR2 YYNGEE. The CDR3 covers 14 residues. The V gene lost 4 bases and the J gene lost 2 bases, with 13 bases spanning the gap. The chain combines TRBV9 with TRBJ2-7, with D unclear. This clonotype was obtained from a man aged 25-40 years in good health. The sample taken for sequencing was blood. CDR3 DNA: TGTGCCAGCAGCTCCAAATGGCAAGCCTACGAGCAGTACTTC. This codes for CASSSKWQAYEQYF.